The rows below give T cell receptor beta chains drawn from one sample of a study of tumor-infiltrating lymphocytes in primary liver carcinoma. TCRdb fed the multiplex PCR reads into MiXCR, producing one record per CDR3 protein. The sample has 95,000 to 150,000 distinct CDR3 sequences, 64% seen once. Sequencing input: liver tumor tissue from sampling region 3. All receptors derive from a woman between 55 and 75 years old with primary liver carcinoma and hepatitis B virus infection. The CDR3 runs from the conserved cysteine through the conserved F or W. A D gene is named only where the DNA matches it firmly. Size values are once, few and many counts, or a class for expanded clones, and some rows have none.

DNA: TGTGCCAGCAGGCCTATGGCGTCTAGCACAGATACGCTGTATTTT
CDR3: CASRPMASSTDTLYF
size: NA
J: TRBJ2-3
V: TRBV11-2
D: NA

DNA: TGCACCAGCAACTTTGACAACCGGAACACTGAAGCTTTCTTT
CDR3: CTSNFDNRNTEAFF
size: NA
J: TRBJ1-1
V: TRBV5-1
D: NA

DNA: TGTGCCAGCAGTGATCTCGGTGGCCGGAAGACCACAGATACACAGTATTTT
CDR3: CASSDLGGRKTTDTQYF
size: NA
J: TRBJ2-3
V: TRBV6-1
D: NA

DNA: TGTTGCGTAGGGACAGGGCTTCATCAGCCCCAGCATTTT
CDR3: CCVGTGLHQPQHF
size: NA
J: TRBJ1-5
V: TRBV29-1
D: TRBD1

DNA: TGCAGGGTTGAAGATGGGAGCGGGAGGGCCTACAATGAGCAGTTCTTC
CDR3: CRVEDGSGRAYNEQFF
size: NA
J: TRBJ2-1
V: TRBV29-1
D: TRBD2

DNA: TGTGCCAGCGGCTTAGAGGGACAGGGGCACTACGAGCAGTACTTC
CDR3: CASGLEGQGHYEQYF
size: NA
J: TRBJ2-7
V: TRBV11-2
D: TRBD1

DNA: TGTGTCAGCGGAAGAGGTAGCGGGATCCAAGAGACCCAGTACTTT
CDR3: CVSGRGSGIQETQYF
size: NA
J: TRBJ2-5
V: TRBV6-5
D: TRBD2

DNA: TGTGCCAGCTGTCTCCGGGGCTACACCGGGGAGCTGTTTTTT
CDR3: CASCLRGYTGELFF
size: NA
J: TRBJ2-2
V: TRBV12-3/TRBV12-4
D: NA

DNA: TGTGCCAGCAGCTTCCTAGCGGGAGTGAGTACCCGGGAGCTTTTTTTT
CDR3: CASSFLAGVSTRELFF
size: NA
J: TRBJ2-2
V: TRBV11-2
D: TRBD2

DNA: TGTGCCAGCAGTCAAGCAGCCAGCCAATCGGGGAATGAGCAGTTCTTC
CDR3: CASSQAASQSGNEQFF
size: NA
J: TRBJ2-1
V: TRBV11-1
D: NA

DNA: TGTGCCAGCAGTGACCAGGGGGGTGGCTCCTACAATGAGCAGTTCTTC
CDR3: CASSDQGGGSYNEQFF
size: NA
J: TRBJ2-1
V: TRBV6-4
D: NA

DNA: TGCAGCGGGGGGGGCGGCAACTATGGCTACACCTTC
CDR3: CSGGGGNYGYTF
size: many
J: TRBJ1-2
V: TRBV29-1
D: NA

DNA: TGTGCCAGCCAGTTTGTCAACGAGCAGTACTTC
CDR3: CASQFVNEQYF
size: NA
J: TRBJ2-7
V: TRBV11-2
D: NA

DNA: TGTGTCAGCAGTTCGAGGACAGGCGCTTATAATTCACCCCTCCACTTT
CDR3: CVSSSRTGAYNSPLHF
size: NA
J: TRBJ1-6
V: TRBV28
D: TRBD1

DNA: TGTGCCAGCAGTTTTGCAGGCGACCGATCCTACGAGCAGTACTTC
CDR3: CASSFAGDRSYEQYF
size: many
J: TRBJ2-7
V: TRBV28
D: NA

DNA: TGTGCCAGCGCCGAGGGGGGGGGCGCGACGTTTGAGGCACAGTACTTC
CDR3: CASAEGGGATFEAQYF
size: NA
J: TRBJ2-5
V: TRBV11-2
D: NA

DNA: TGTACCAGCAGCTTGGGGACAGGAGGCAACCAGCCCCAGCATTTT
CDR3: CTSSLGTGGNQPQHF
size: NA
J: TRBJ1-5
V: TRBV5-4
D: TRBD1

DNA: NA
CDR3: CASKAAGGYEQYFGPGRADTQYF
size: NA
J: TRBJ2-3
V: TRBV12-3/TRBV12-4
D: NA

DNA: TGTGCCAGCAGTGAAACGATTACCTACGAGCAGTACTTC
CDR3: CASSETITYEQYF
size: many
J: TRBJ2-7
V: TRBV6-1
D: NA

DNA: TGTGCCAACAGCTTAGCCAGGGGGACAGGACCAAACACTGAAGCTTTCTTT
CDR3: CANSLARGTGPNTEAFF
size: NA
J: TRBJ1-1
V: TRBV11-2
D: TRBD1

DNA: TGTGCCAGCAGCCCAACAATGGGCAATGGCTACACCTTC
CDR3: CASSPTMGNGYTF
size: NA
J: TRBJ1-2
V: TRBV11-3
D: NA